Sequencing of this T cell receptor (beta chain) was carried out in a study of T-cell memory formation after mild COVID-19. Background on the study: For the most part, TCR clusters were specific to one donor.

CDR1 and CDR2 from the germline V gene are MNHNS and SASEGT. V gave up 8 bases and J gave up 7 bases, with 15 bases separating them. The CDR3 has 13 residues. TCR alpha and TCR beta cDNA libraries with sample barcodes and UMIs came from 5'RACE using constant-segment primers. Using its own MiXCR run on the 5' RACE reads, TCRdb lists one record per CDR3 protein. The table includes 340,000 or so distinct CDR3 sequences, about an eighth detected once. This clonotype was counted between two and nine times. The rearrangement uses TRBV6-1 and TRBJ1-5, with no clear D. The sequence was obtained from a man aged 18 to 30 who had mild COVID-19 (a few samples of this study predate the infection). Cell type and time point are not known. The sequencing input was PBMCs or a T cell subset sorted from them (not recorded which). The CDR3 region is CASLVRPGQPQHF. The CDR3 DNA reads as TGTGCCAGCCTCGTTAGACCCGGGCAGCCCCAGCATTTT.